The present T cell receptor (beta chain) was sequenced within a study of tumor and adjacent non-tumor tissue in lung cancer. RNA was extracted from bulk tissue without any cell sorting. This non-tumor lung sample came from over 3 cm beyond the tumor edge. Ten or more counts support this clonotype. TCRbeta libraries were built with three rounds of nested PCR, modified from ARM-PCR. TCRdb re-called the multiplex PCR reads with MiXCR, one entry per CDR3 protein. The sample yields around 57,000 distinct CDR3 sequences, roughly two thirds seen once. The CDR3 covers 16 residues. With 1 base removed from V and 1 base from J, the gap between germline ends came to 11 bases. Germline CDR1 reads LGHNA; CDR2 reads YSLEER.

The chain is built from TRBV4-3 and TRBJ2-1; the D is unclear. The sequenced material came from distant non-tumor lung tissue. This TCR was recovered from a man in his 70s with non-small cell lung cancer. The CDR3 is CASSQVVSVSYNEQFF. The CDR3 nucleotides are TGCGCCAGCAGCCAAGTGGTGTCGGTTTCCTACAATGAGCAGTTCTTC.